The 26 T cell receptor beta chains below were found in one sample sequenced in a study of T cells in Graves' hyperthyroidism and ophthalmopathy. The investigators amplified TCR beta CDR3 regions from RNA transcripts. The TCR CDR3 first-round RT-PCR relied on the HTBI primer set. TCRdb called the multiplex PCR reads again in MiXCR, with one record for every CDR3 protein. The sample includes about 640,000 distinct CDR3 sequences, about 20% seen only once; the top ten take 34%. The specimen sequenced was blood. The receptors originated from a young man with Graves' ophthalmopathy.

Concerning this clonotype itself: Sequence at one end of the junction differs from germline and may be a read error. The chain couples TRBV10-3 to TRBJ2-1; D unresolved. The CDR3 length is 16 residues. Germline CDR1 reads ENHRY; CDR2 reads SYGVKD. In DNA form, the CDR3 reads TGTGCCATCAGTGATTCGGGCCGTCAGATATACAATGAGCAGCTCTTC. Its protein product is CAISDSGRQIYNEQLF.

With respect to this clonotype: A read error may be the cause here, since a much bigger clone is one base away. The chain carries TRBV12-3 or TRBV12-4 and TRBJ2-7; no firm D call. The CDR3 is 15 residues long. The CDR3: CASSPECATSHEQYF. The CDR3 coding sequence is TGTGCCAGCAGTCCCGAATGTGCAACCTCCCACGAGCAGTACTTC.

This clonotype has more than one count but fewer than ten. The J gene is TRBJ2-1, the V gene TRBV11-2; D uncertain. Germline loops: CDR1 SGHAT, CDR2 FQNNGV. The V end lost 3 bases, the J end lost 5 bases, and 17 bases lay between the germline ends. The CDR3 covers 16 residues. CDR3 in amino acids: CASSLEALTTDNEQFF. The CDR3 DNA is TGTGCCAGCAGCTTGGAAGCCCTAACTACCGACAATGAGCAGTTCTTC.

This clonotype was found many times. The chain recombines TRBV20-1 with TRBJ2-7; TRBD2 is a possible D gene (6 bases). This CDR3 spans 15 amino acids. V was trimmed by 0 bases and J by 0 bases, leaving 12 bases between them. CDR1 and CDR2 (germline): DFQATT, SNEGSKA (reference sequence). The CDR3 reads CSARDMEGFSYEQYF. CDR3 nucleotides: TGCAGTGCTAGAGATATGGAGGGATTCTCCTACGAGCAGTACTTC.

This clonotype was detected only once. A much bigger clone sits one base away, suggesting this may be a read error. This chain links TRBV3-1 with TRBJ2-3; 8 bases match TRBD2. Germline V gene data show CDR1 as LGHDT and CDR2 as YNNKEL (reference sequence). This CDR3 has 15 residues. CDR3 DNA sequence: TGTGCCTGCAGCCCCGGGACTAGTATTCGTGATACGCAGTATTTT. Translated: CACSPGTSIRDTQYF.

This chain links TRBV11-2 with TRBJ2-1; D not resolved. Deletions cut 5 bases from V and 8 bases from J, with 13 bases between. The CDR3 length is 13 residues. Germline V gene sequence: CDR1 SGHAT, CDR2 FQNNGV. In DNA form, the CDR3 reads TGTGCCAGCAGCCTTTTCACGACCGATGAGCAGTTCTTC. It specifies CASSLFTTDEQFF.

This clonotype showed up many times. The chain uses TRBV11-2 and TRBJ2-7, with D uncertain. This CDR3 has 15 amino acids. Germline values: CDR1 SGHAT, CDR2 FQNNGV. The ends were cut back, 5 bases at V and 1 base at J, with 15 bases in the middle. The DNA of the CDR3 is TGTGCCAGCAGCCCCGAGTTCACATCTTCCTACGAGCAGTACTTC. It codes for CASSPEFTSSYEQYF.

This clonotype was recorded at least ten times. The chain is built from TRBV2 and TRBJ2-7, with TRBD1 matching over 9 bases. The CDR3 is 13 amino acids. With V trimmed by 10 bases and J by 0 bases, 4 bases remained unmatched. Germline CDR1 is SNHLY and CDR2 is FYNNEI. CDR3 coding DNA: TGTGCCAACGGACAGGGGCTCTCCTACGAGCAGTACTTC. This translates into CANGQGLSYEQYF.

In the case of this clonotype: Just one base apart from a much larger clone, this may be a read error. V usage is TRBV12-3 or TRBV12-4 and J usage is TRBJ1-2; weak D call: TRBD1 (5 bases). CDR3 length: 13 amino acids. Trimming cost V 6 bases and J 6 bases, with 14 bases left between them. CDR3 protein: CASRATRGHGYTF. In nucleotides, the CDR3 is TGTGCCAGCAGAGCAACAAGGGGCCATGGCTACACCTTC.

The gene calls are TRBV14 and TRBJ1-5; D gene uncertain. The V end was cut by 0 bases, the J end by 7 bases, with 16 bases between. The CDR3 extends over 16 amino acids. Germline V CDR1 and CDR2: SGHDN, FVKESK. The CDR3 reads CASSQDIDGVVQPQHF. Written as DNA, the CDR3 is TGTGCCAGCAGCCAAGATATAGATGGAGTTGTCCAGCCCCAGCATTTT.

The sample holds a few counts of this clonotype. The chain uses TRBV18 and TRBJ2-7; TRBD2 aligns across 12 bases. V lost 0 bases and J lost 7; bases outside the gene matches: 10. The CDR3 runs to 17 residues. Germline values: CDR1 KGHSH, CDR2 LQKENI. The chain's CDR3 is CASSPPEGTSGFLEQYF. The CDR3 DNA is TGTGCCAGCTCACCACCGGAGGGGACTAGCGGGTTCCTGGAGCAGTACTTC.

This clonotype was recorded at least ten times. This sequence joins TRBV11-2 and TRBJ2-5; the D is unclear. This CDR3 has 11 amino acids. The germline gives CDR1 SGHAT, CDR2 FQNNGV. V lost 5 bases and J 4 bases, leaving 5 bases between the germline ends. DNA for the CDR3: TGTGCCAGCAGCCCGGGAGAGACCCAGTACTTC. Translated, it gives CASSPGETQYF.

This chain uses TRBV27 with TRBJ2-5, with D perhaps TRBD1 or TRBD2 (5 bases each). V lost 1 base and J lost 5, with 14 bases in between. Germline lookup yields CDR1 MNHEY and CDR2 SMNVEV (reference sequence). The CDR3 runs 15 residues. In DNA, the CDR3 is TGTGCCAGCAGTTTATATTCAGGGAGAACGGAGACCCAGTACTTC. Its protein is CASSLYSGRTETQYF.

The chain recombines TRBV4-1 with TRBJ2-2; unclear D gene. Trimming removed 4 bases at V and 4 bases at J, with 19 bases between. Germline V gene lookup returns CDR1 MGHRA and CDR2 YSYEKL. The CDR3 runs 17 residues. CDR3 sequence (DNA): TGCGCCAGCAGCCGGCAGCATATTGACCGATCCACCGGGGAGCTGTTTTTT. Translation gives CASSRQHIDRSTGELFF.

This clonotype occurred many times. The chain employs TRBV6-1 and TRBJ2-3; 9 bases agree with TRBD1. CDR3 size: 14 residues. Germline V gene data show CDR1 as MNHNS and CDR2 as SASEGT. The V segment lost 2 bases and the J segment 7 bases; nucleotides outside the gene matches: 4. Written as DNA, the CDR3 is TGTGCCAGCAGTGAACGGGACAGGGCTCATACGCAGTATTTT. Amino acid sequence: CASSERDRAHTQYF.

This clonotype was recorded many times. The chain couples TRBV2 to TRBJ1-1, with 8 positions matching TRBD1. Trimming cost V 7 bases and J 1 base; bases outside gene matches: 8. CDR3 length equals 15 residues. CDR1 and CDR2 from the germline V gene are SNHLY and FYNNEI. CDR3 in amino acids: CASIRAGTGNTEAFF. DNA of the CDR3: TGTGCCAGCATCAGGGCGGGGACAGGGAACACTGAAGCTTTCTTT.

The V gene is TRBV4-1, the J gene TRBJ1-3; no reliable D call. Germline CDR1 reads MGHRA; CDR2 reads YSYEKL. CDR3 length: 15 residues. V lost 0 bases and J lost 1, with 7 bases in between. CDR3 loop: CASSQESRSGNTIYF. CDR3 DNA: TGCGCCAGCAGCCAAGAATCCAGGTCTGGAAACACCATATATTTT.

The chain couples TRBV12-3 or TRBV12-4 to TRBJ2-7; perhaps TRBD2 as D (6 bases). Trimming pared 6 bases from V and 0 bases from J, leaving 12 bases between. CDR3 length: 14 residues. CDR3 sequence (DNA): TGTGCCAGCAGGGCCGCTAGCGTCTCCTACGAGCAGTACTTC. The encoded protein is CASRAASVSYEQYF.

There are many counts of this clonotype. CDR3 coding DNA: TGCAGTGCTCATACGGGCGGGGGCTCGGTGAACACTGAAGCTTTCTTT. It codes for CSAHTGGGSVNTEAFF. This chain connects TRBV20-1 to TRBJ1-1, with D maybe TRBD1 (6 bases). Germline CDR1 DFQATT, CDR2 SNEGSKA (reference sequence). There are 16 residues in the CDR3. V was trimmed by 5 bases and J by 0 bases, leaving 19 bases between them.

Turning to this clonotype: Relative to the germline gene, one junction end is altered; a read error may explain this. The rearrangement uses TRBV12-3 or TRBV12-4 and TRBJ2-7; D call uncertain. This CDR3 has 13 amino acids. The CDR3 bases are TGTGCCAGCGGTTTTACCCGGTCCTACGAGCAGTACTTC. Its translation is CASGFTRSYEQYF.

CDR3 in DNA: TGTGCCAGCAGCGTGACGGATTTGAACACTGAAGCTTTCTTT. This gives the protein CASSVTDLNTEAFF. The chain recombines TRBV7-2 with TRBJ1-1; no definite D call. Trimming pared 5 bases from V and 0 bases from J, leaving 10 bases between. CDR3 length: 14 amino acids. Germline assignment: CDR1 SGHTA and CDR2 FQGNSA.

This chain uses TRBV20-1 with TRBJ2-7; 8 bases agree with TRBD2. The V gene's germline CDR1 is DFQATT and CDR2 SNEGSKA (reference sequence). The CDR3 loop spans 15 amino acids. The J segment lost 2 bases and the V segment lost 1 base, leaving 7 bases of the junction unmatched. CDR3 DNA sequence: TGCAGTGCTAGAGCGGGGGGGGGAGGAACCTACGAGCAGTACTTC. The encoded protein is CSARAGGGGTYEQYF.

This clonotype was found a few times. The V call is TRBV11-2, the J call TRBJ2-3; TRBD2 matches 14 bases. CDR3 length: 17 residues. Germline values: CDR1 SGHAT, CDR2 FQNNGV. After removal of 0 bases from V and 5 bases from J, the junction contained 4 bases not matched to a gene. The CDR3 region is CASSLDTGLAGEDTQYF. CDR3 DNA sequence: TGTGCCAGCAGCTTAGATACGGGACTAGCGGGAGAAGATACGCAGTATTTT. The full variable domain, in which reference TRBV11-2 and TRBJ2-3 provide the parts outside the CDR3, is EAGVAQSPRYKIIEKRQSVAFWCNPISGHATLYWYQQILGQGPKLLIQFQNNGVVDDSQLPKDRFSAERLKGVDSTLKIQPAKLEDSAVYLCASSLDTGLAGEDTQYFGPGTRLTVL.

This chain links TRBV20-1 with TRBJ1-2; D is unresolved. CDR1 is DFQATT and CDR2 is SNEGSKA in the germline V gene (reference sequence). The V and J ends lost 3 bases and 4 bases respectively, with 9 bases between them. This CDR3 spans 12 amino acids. The CDR3 DNA reads as TGCAGTGCTAGTCACGAGGGCTATGGCTACACCTTC. Translating gives CSASHEGYGYTF.

This clonotype was counted a few times. The J gene is TRBJ1-2, the V gene TRBV20-1, with TRBD1 matching over 8 bases. Trimming cost V 8 bases and J 2 bases; bases outside gene matches: 7. Germline CDR1 and CDR2: DFQATT and SNEGSKA (reference sequence). The CDR3 is made up of 13 amino acids. The CDR3 nucleotides are TGCAGTTGCCAGGGGGCCTTCAACTATGGCTACACCTTC. Translating gives CSCQGAFNYGYTF.

This clonotype came up many times. V and J are TRBV12-3 or TRBV12-4 and TRBJ1-2; D is perhaps TRBD1 (5 bases). The CDR3 extends over 14 amino acids. Between the trimmed V and J ends, which lost 3 bases and 6 bases, there was a span of 14 bases. In nucleotides, the CDR3 is TGTGCCAGCAGTTTCCCAGGGACCGTGAATGGCTACACCTTC. This codes for CASSFPGTVNGYTF.